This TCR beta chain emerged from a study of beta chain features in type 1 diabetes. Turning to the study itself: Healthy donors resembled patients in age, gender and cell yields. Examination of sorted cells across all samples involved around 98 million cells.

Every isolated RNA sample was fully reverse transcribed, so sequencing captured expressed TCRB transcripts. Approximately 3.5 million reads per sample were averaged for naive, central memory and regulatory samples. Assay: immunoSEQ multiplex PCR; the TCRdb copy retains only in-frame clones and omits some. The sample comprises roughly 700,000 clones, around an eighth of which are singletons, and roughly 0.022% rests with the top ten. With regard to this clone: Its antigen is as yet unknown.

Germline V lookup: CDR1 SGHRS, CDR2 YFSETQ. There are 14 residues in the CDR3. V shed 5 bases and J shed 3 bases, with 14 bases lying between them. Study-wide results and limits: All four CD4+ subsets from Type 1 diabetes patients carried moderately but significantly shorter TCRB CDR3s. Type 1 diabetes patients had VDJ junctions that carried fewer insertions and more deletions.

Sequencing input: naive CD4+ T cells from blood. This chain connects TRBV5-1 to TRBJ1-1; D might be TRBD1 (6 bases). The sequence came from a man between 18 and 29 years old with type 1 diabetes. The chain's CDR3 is CASSFGGGDTEAFF. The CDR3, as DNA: TGCGCCAGCAGTTTTGGGGGCGGGGACACTGAAGCTTTCTTT.